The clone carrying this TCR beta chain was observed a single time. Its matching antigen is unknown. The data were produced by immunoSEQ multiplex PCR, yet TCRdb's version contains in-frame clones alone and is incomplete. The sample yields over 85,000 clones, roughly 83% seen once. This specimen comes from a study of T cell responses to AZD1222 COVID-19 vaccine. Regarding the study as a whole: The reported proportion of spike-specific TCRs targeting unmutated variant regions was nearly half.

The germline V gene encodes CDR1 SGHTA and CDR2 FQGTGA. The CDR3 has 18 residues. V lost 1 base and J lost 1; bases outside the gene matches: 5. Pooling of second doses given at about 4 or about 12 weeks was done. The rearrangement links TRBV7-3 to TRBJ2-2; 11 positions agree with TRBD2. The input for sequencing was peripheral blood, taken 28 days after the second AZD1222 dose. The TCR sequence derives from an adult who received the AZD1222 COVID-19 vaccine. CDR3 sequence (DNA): TGTGCCAGCAGCTTAAGGCCTCTAGCGGGAGGGAACACCGGGGAGCTGTTTTTT. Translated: CASSLRPLAGGNTGELFF.